The 26 T cell receptor beta chains in this list originate from one sample, sequenced in a study of vaccination and CD4 T cells after COVID-19. Sequenced with the Oncomine TCR Beta short-read assay was DNA taken from cultured CD4+ T cells. TCRdb re-analysed the PCR reads in MiXCR, keeping a single row per CDR3 protein. The top ten clones hold just over 8% of a sample with 10,000 to 15,000 distinct CDR3 sequences, approximately 74% of them seen once. Antigen specificity for these receptors is unknown. Described treatment: approximately 9-day PBMC culture with coronavirus spike peptide pools or control peptides (ViraFEST assay). The sample consisted of CD4+ T cells from blood, cultured in vitro, taken after SARS-CoV-2 vaccination. Every receptor here comes from a human donor who received a COVID-19 vaccine.

In this sample, this clonotype turned up a few times. J is TRBJ2-5 and V is TRBV5-4; D uncertain. This CDR3 contains 16 residues. Trimming cost V 4 bases and J 2 bases, with 18 bases left between them. Looked up from germline, CDR1 is SGHNT and CDR2 is YYREEE (reference sequence). CDR3 region: CASSLVMGLEQETQYF. CDR3 nucleotides: TGTGCCAGCAGCCTTGTTATGGGCCTGGAGCAAGAGACCCAGTACTTC.

Relative to its sample, this clonotype is medium-sized (0.01 to 0.1%). The chain has TRBV20-1 and TRBJ2-3, with 11 positions matching TRBD2. Germline V gene sequence: CDR1 DFQATT, CDR2 SNEGSKA (reference sequence). The CDR3 consists of 14 residues. Trimming removed 5 bases from V and 3 bases from J; junction bases left unmatched: 4. CDR3 sequence reads: CSAPGTSGTDTQYF. The CDR3 nucleotides read TGCAGTGCTCCCGGGACTAGCGGAACAGATACGCAGTATTTT.

The chain is built from TRBV10-3 and TRBJ2-5; perhaps TRBD2 as D (5 bases). From germline, CDR1 is ENHRY and CDR2 SYGVKD. With 3 bases removed from V and 5 bases from J, the gap between germline ends came to 13 bases. The CDR3 covers 14 residues. CDR3 sequence reads: CAISEGLSQETQYF. The CDR3 nucleotides read TGTGCCATCAGTGAAGGACTCAGCCAGGAGACCCAGTACTTC.

In this sample, this clonotype turned up a few times. The rearrangement joins TRBV7-2 to TRBJ2-4; D gene uncertain. With 2 bases removed from V and 0 bases from J, the gap between germline ends came to 11 bases. The V gene's germline CDR1 is SGHTA and CDR2 FQGNSA. This CDR3 spans 16 amino acids. The CDR3 region has the DNA TGTGCCAGCAGCTTACAGGCGGCTCTAGCCAAAAACATTCAGTACTTC. As protein: CASSLQAALAKNIQYF.

The chain uses TRBV2 and TRBJ1-5; possibly TRBD1 for D (6 bases). The V and J ends lost 4 bases and 7 bases respectively, with 11 bases between them. Germline CDR1 reads SNHLY; CDR2 reads FYNNEI. The CDR3 length is 13 residues. The CDR3 protein is CASSATGIQPQHF. DNA for the CDR3: TGTGCCAGCAGTGCTACAGGGATCCAGCCCCAGCATTTT.

The rearrangement joins TRBV6-1 to TRBJ1-2; 7 nucleotides agree with TRBD1. With V trimmed by 0 bases and J by 8 bases, 9 bases remained unmatched. This CDR3 comprises 15 residues. Germline-derived CDR1 and CDR2 are MNHNS and SASEGT. CDR3 residues: CASSEATGYTVGYTF. CDR3 coding DNA: TGTGCCAGCAGTGAAGCGACAGGGTATACGGTCGGCTACACCTTC.

The chain carries TRBV6-1 and TRBJ1-5; the match to TRBD1 covers 9 bases. Germline lookup yields CDR1 MNHNS and CDR2 SASEGT. V shed 6 bases, J shed 2 bases, and the junction held 2 bases outside the gene matches. The CDR3 spans 14 residues. The CDR3 bases are TGTGCCAGCAGGAGGACAGGGGGCAATCAGCCCCAGCATTTT. Translation: CASRRTGGNQPQHF.

The chain employs TRBV6-1 and TRBJ2-3, with D possibly called TRBD1 or TRBD2 (5 bases each). The V gene lost 5 bases and the J gene lost 0 bases, with 9 bases spanning the gap. The CDR3 extends over 14 amino acids. CDR1 and CDR2 (germline): MNHNS, SASEGT. The CDR3 DNA sequence: TGTGCCAGCAGTAGTCGGGACAGCACAGATACGCAGTATTTT. It encodes CASSSRDSTDTQYF.

The CDR3 region is CAITHRGRSRFQPQHF. DNA for the CDR3: TGCGCCATTACTCACAGGGGGCGGTCGAGATTTCAGCCCCAGCATTTT. The V and J genes are TRBV10-1 and TRBJ1-5; TRBD1 matches 9 bases. The V segment lost 10 bases and the J segment 6 bases; nucleotides outside the gene matches: 16. Germline V lookup: CDR1 WNHNN, CDR2 SYGVQD (reference sequence). The CDR3 totals 16 residues.

The chain recombines TRBV5-1 with TRBJ1-6, with a possible D match to TRBD1 (5 bases). V was shortened by 3 bases and J by 8 bases, with 12 bases between the two germline ends. Germline values: CDR1 SGHRS, CDR2 YFSETQ. The CDR3 has 14 amino acids. The CDR3 bases are TGCGCCAGCAGCTCGGACGTACAGGATTCACCCCTCCACTTT. Its translation is CASSSDVQDSPLHF.

V gene TRBV5-1 combines with J gene TRBJ2-3, with 14 bases identical to TRBD2. The CDR3 runs 17 residues. Germline V gene data show CDR1 as SGHRS and CDR2 as YFSETQ. Unmatched junction bases numbered 8, after V lost 3 bases and J lost 5 bases. The CDR3 nucleotides are TGCGCCAGCAGCTCCACTGTGACTAGCGGGGGGGGAGATACGCAGTATTTT. Amino acid sequence: CASSSTVTSGGGDTQYF.

CDR3 DNA sequence: TGTGCCAGCACGGCGGGTAGCGGCTCCTACGAGCAGTACTTC. Translated, it gives CASTAGSGSYEQYF. The rearrangement links TRBV6-1 to TRBJ2-7, with D perhaps TRBD2 (6 bases). Trimming removed 7 bases from V and 0 bases from J, with 13 bases in between. From germline, CDR1 is MNHNS and CDR2 SASEGT. This CDR3 is built from 14 residues.

This chain links TRBV5-1 with TRBJ2-7, with 11 bases fitting TRBD2. Trimming removed 4 bases from V and 4 bases from J; junction bases left unmatched: 7. From germline, CDR1 is SGHRS and CDR2 YFSETQ. CDR3 length: 15 amino acids. CDR3 residues: CASSIHSGGEYEQYF. DNA of the CDR3: TGCGCCAGCAGCATACATAGCGGGGGGGAATACGAGCAGTACTTC. The full variable domain, completed using reference TRBV5-1 and TRBJ2-7, is KAGVTQTPRYLIKTRGQQVTLSCSPISGHRSVSWYQQTPGQGLQFLFEYFSETQRNKGNFPGRFSGRQFSNSRSEMNVSTLELGDSALYLCASSIHSGGEYEQYFGPGTRLTVT.

The genes are TRBV6-1 and TRBJ1-2; 7 bases fit TRBD1. Germline lookup yields CDR1 MNHNS and CDR2 SASEGT. The CDR3 spans 13 residues. Trimming removed 10 bases from V and 3 bases from J; junction bases left unmatched: 8. For the CDR3, the DNA is TGTGCCACCAAGGGGGCTGCGGACTATGGCTACACCTTC. This sequence encodes CATKGAADYGYTF.

The chain combines TRBV2 with TRBJ2-5; D gene unclear. With 4 bases removed from V and 5 bases from J, the gap between germline ends came to 11 bases. Germline V gives CDR1 SNHLY, CDR2 FYNNEI. This CDR3 spans 13 amino acids. The CDR3 DNA reads as TGTGCCAGCAGTGGATGGGGTAGGGAGACCCAGTACTTC. Amino acid sequence: CASSGWGRETQYF. The full variable domain, completed using reference TRBV2 and TRBJ2-5, is EPEVTQTPSHQVTQMGQEVILRCVPISNHLYFYWYRQILGQKVEFLVSFYNNEISEKSEIFDDQFSVERPDGSNFTLKIRSTKLEDSAMYFCASSGWGRETQYFGPGTRLLVL.

The chain is built from TRBV6-1 and TRBJ1-3, with D tentatively TRBD1 (5 bases). CDR3 length: 15 residues. Germline CDR1 MNHNS, CDR2 SASEGT. V was trimmed by 5 bases and J by 4 bases, leaving 15 bases between them. CDR3 DNA sequence: TGTGCCAGCAGTCTCGCTGAGGCAGGGGGAAACACCATATATTTT. It translates to CASSLAEAGGNTIYF.

The table lists this clonotype with a count of one. The genes are TRBV23-1 and TRBJ1-1, with 9 bases that match TRBD1. TRBV23-1 is placed among ORFs of uncertain function. The CDR3 has 18 amino acids. The J segment lost 5 bases and the V segment lost 2 bases, leaving 15 bases of the junction unmatched. CDR3 DNA sequence: TGCGCCAGCAGTCAACCCCCCAACCTAGACAGGGGGGAAACTGAAGCTTTCTTT. This sequence encodes CASSQPPNLDRGETEAFF.

The genes are TRBV12-3 or TRBV12-4 and TRBJ1-1; D not resolved. CDR3 length: 16 amino acids. The germline V and J ends were trimmed by 2 bases and 6 bases, with 19 bases remaining between them. CDR3 region: CASSLLSGSLRAEAFF. The CDR3 nucleotides read TGTGCCAGCAGTTTACTGTCCGGGAGCCTGAGGGCTGAAGCTTTCTTT.

The CDR3 reads CASSLERGTETQYF. The CDR3 bases are TGCGCCAGCAGCTTGGAGCGCGGTACAGAGACCCAGTACTTC. The chain combines TRBV5-1 with TRBJ2-5; no definite D call. The CDR3 runs to 14 residues. The germline V gene encodes CDR1 SGHRS and CDR2 YFSETQ. Trimming stripped 0 bases from V and 4 bases from J, with 10 bases between.

V gene TRBV7-2 combines with J gene TRBJ2-7, with 11 bases that match TRBD2. V was clipped by 5 bases and J by 4 bases; unmatched bases: 4. The CDR3 sequence is 14 residues long. The V gene's germline CDR1 is SGHTA and CDR2 FQGNSA. The CDR3 coding sequence is TGTGCCAGCAGCCGACTAGCGGGGTTTTACGAGCAGTACTTC. Its translation: CASSRLAGFYEQYF.

The chain couples TRBV7-8 to TRBJ1-4; the D is unclear. Germline CDR1 SGHVS, CDR2 FQNEAQ. The CDR3 loop spans 18 amino acids. V lost 6 bases, J lost 13 bases, and 33 bases lay in between. The CDR3 loop is CASSLSLSVATNQKGLFF. In DNA form, the CDR3 reads TGTGCCAGCAGTCTCTCTCTTTCAGTGGCAACTAATCAGAAAGGACTGTTTTTT.

V is TRBV24-1 and J is TRBJ2-5; D is unresolved. V was shortened by 3 bases and J by 2 bases, with 9 bases between the two germline ends. There are 14 residues in the CDR3. Germline-derived CDR1 and CDR2 are KGHDR and SFDVKD. This CDR3 reads CATSDHYTQETQYF. For the CDR3, the DNA is TGTGCCACCAGTGATCATTACACTCAAGAGACCCAGTACTTC.

V and J are TRBV20-1 and TRBJ2-3; D may be TRBD2 (5 bases). CDR1 is DFQATT and CDR2 is SNEGSKA in the germline V gene (reference sequence). V lost 6 bases to trimming and J lost 2 bases, with 12 bases between them. This CDR3 comprises 13 residues. The CDR3 is CSASGGFTDTQYF. The CDR3, as DNA: TGCAGTGCAAGCGGTGGATTCACAGATACGCAGTATTTT.

The CDR3 bases are TGTGCCACCAGCAGAGTAGGACTTAAGGACAGGCGAGGGGAGACCCAGTACTTC. Translated, it gives CATSRVGLKDRRGETQYF. The rearrangement joins TRBV15 to TRBJ2-5; TRBD1 matches 7 bases. The germline CDR1 and CDR2 sequences are LNHNV and YYDKDF (reference sequence). CDR3 length equals 18 residues. J was trimmed by 5 bases and V by 1 base; bases with no gene match: 16.

This sequence joins TRBV27 and TRBJ2-3, with D uncertain. Per germline, CDR1 MNHEY and CDR2 SMNVEV (reference sequence). V gave up 5 bases and J gave up 4 bases, with 10 bases separating them. This CDR3 spans 13 amino acids. CDR3 in amino acids: CASSPMTADTQYF. The CDR3 DNA follows: TGTGCCAGCAGTCCCATGACCGCAGATACGCAGTATTTT.

A few counts support this clonotype. The gene calls are TRBV6-1 and TRBJ1-6; D call uncertain. Trimming pared 8 bases from V and 5 bases from J, leaving 10 bases between. Germline assignment: CDR1 MNHNS and CDR2 SASEGT. The CDR3 length is 13 residues. CDR3 coding DNA: TGTGCCAGCCGGGTCAATAATAATTCACCCCTCCACTTT. Translation: CASRVNNNSPLHF.